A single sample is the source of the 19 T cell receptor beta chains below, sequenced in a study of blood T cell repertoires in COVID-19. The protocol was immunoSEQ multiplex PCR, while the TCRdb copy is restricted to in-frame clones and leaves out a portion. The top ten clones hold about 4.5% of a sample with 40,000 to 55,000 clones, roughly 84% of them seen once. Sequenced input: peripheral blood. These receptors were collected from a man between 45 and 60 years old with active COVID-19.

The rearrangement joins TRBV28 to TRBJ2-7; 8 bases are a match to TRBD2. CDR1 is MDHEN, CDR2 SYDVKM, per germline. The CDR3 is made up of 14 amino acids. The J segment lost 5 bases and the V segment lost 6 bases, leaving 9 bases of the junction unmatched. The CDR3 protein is CASREAGAPNEQYF. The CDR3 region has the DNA TGTGCCAGCAGGGAAGCGGGGGCCCCCAACGAGCAGTACTTC.

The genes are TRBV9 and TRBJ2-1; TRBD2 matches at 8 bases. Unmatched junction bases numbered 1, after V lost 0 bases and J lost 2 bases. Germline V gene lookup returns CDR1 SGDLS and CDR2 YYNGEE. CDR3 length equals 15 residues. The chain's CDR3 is CASSVDGGAYNEQFF. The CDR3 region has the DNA TGTGCCAGCAGCGTAGACGGGGGGGCCTACAATGAGCAGTTCTTC.

The CDR3 coding sequence is TGCGCCAGCAGCTTGGCTCCGGGTTGGGGAAACACCATATATTTT. The encoded protein is CASSLAPGWGNTIYF. J is TRBJ1-3 and V is TRBV5-1; unclear D gene. Trimming removed 0 bases at V and 4 bases at J, with 11 bases between. Germline CDR1 SGHRS, CDR2 YFSETQ. The CDR3 covers 15 residues.

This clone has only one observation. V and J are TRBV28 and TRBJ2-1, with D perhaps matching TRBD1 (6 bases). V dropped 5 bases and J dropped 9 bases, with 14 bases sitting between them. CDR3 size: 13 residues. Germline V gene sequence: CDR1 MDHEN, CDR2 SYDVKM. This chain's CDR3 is CASSRVRGLEQFF. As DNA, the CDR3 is TGTGCCAGCAGTAGGGTCAGGGGTCTTGAGCAGTTCTTC. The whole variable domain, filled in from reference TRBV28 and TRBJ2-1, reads DVKVTQSSRYLVKRTGEKVFLECVQDMDHENMFWYRQDPGLGLRLIYFSYDVKMKEKGDIPEGYSVSREKKERFSLILESASTNQTSMYLCASSRVRGLEQFFGPGTRLTVL.

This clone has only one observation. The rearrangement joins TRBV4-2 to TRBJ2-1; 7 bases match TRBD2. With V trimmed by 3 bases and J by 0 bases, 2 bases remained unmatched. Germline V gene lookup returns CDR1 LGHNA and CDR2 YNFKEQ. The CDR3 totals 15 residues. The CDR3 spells CASSQGTTSYNEQFF. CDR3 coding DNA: TGTGCCAGCAGCCAGGGGACTACCTCCTACAATGAGCAGTTCTTC.

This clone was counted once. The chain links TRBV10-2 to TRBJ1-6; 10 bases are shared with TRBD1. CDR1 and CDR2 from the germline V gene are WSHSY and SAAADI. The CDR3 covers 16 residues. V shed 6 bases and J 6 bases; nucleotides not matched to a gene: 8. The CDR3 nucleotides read TGCGCCAGCAGATTAGGACAGGGGGATTTTAATTCACCCCTCCACTTT. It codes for CASRLGQGDFNSPLHF.

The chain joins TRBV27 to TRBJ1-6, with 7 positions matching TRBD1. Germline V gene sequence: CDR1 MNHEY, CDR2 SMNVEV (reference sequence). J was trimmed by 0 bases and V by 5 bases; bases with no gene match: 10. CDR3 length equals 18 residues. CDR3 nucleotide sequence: TGTGCCAGCAGTCCCGGGACAGCGAGGAGCTCCTATAATTCACCCCTCCACTTT. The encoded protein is CASSPGTARSSYNSPLHF.

CDR3 protein: CASSGHGTEAFF. DNA of the CDR3: TGTGCCAGCAGCGGACATGGCACTGAAGCTTTCTTT. The V and J genes are TRBV6-4 and TRBJ1-1; tentatively, D is TRBD1 (5 bases). The CDR3 has 12 residues. Germline V gene sequence: CDR1 MRHNA, CDR2 SNTAGT. V lost 6 bases to trimming and J lost 4 bases, with 9 bases between them.

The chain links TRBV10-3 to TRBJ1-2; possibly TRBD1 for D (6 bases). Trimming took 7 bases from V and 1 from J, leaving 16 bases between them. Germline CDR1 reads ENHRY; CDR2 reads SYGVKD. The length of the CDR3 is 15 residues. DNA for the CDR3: TGTGCCATCACCCTGAGTCAACAGGGTAACTATGGCTACACCTTC. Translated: CAITLSQQGNYGYTF.

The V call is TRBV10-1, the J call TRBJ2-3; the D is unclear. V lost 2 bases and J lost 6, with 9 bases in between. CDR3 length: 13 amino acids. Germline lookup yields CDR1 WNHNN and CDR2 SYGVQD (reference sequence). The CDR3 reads CASSEPLVDTQYF. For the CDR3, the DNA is TGCGCCAGCAGTGAGCCCTTAGTGGATACGCAGTATTTT.

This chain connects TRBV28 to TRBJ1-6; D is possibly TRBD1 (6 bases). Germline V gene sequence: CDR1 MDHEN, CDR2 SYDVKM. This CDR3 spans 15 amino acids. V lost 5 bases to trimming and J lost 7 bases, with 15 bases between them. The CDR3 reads CASSSGRGENSPLHF. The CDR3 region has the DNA TGTGCCAGCAGTAGCGGCAGGGGCGAGAATTCACCCCTCCACTTT.

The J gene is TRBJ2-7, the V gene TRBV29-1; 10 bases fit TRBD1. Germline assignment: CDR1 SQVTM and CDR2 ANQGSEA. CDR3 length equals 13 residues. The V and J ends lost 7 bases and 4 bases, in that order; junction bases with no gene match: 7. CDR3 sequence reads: CSASTGGAYEQYF. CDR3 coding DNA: TGCAGCGCCTCGACAGGGGGCGCTTACGAGCAGTACTTC.

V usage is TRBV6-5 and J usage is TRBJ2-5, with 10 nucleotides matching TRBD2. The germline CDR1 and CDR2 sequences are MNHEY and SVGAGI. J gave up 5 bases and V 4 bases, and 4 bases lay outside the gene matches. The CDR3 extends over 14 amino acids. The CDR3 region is CASSWLAGEETQYF. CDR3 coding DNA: TGTGCCAGCAGTTGGCTAGCGGGGGAGGAGACCCAGTACTTC.

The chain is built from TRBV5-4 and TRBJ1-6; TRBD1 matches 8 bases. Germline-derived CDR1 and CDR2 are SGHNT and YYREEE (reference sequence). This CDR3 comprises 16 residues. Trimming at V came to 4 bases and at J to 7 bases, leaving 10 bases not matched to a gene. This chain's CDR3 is CASSSNQGAWNSPLHF. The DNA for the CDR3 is TGTGCCAGCAGCAGTAACCAGGGGGCGTGGAATTCACCCCTCCACTTT.

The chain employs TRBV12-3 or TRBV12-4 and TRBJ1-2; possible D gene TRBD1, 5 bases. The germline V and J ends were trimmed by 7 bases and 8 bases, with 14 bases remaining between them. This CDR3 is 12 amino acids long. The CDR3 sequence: CASNQQATGYTF. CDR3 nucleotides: TGTGCCAGCAATCAACAGGCCACGGGCTACACCTTC.

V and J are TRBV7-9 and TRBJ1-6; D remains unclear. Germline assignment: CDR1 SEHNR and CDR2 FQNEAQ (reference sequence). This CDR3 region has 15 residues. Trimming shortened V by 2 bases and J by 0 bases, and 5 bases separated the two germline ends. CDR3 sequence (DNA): TGTGCCAGCAGCTTACAGGACTCCTATAATTCACCCCTCCACTTT. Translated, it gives CASSLQDSYNSPLHF.

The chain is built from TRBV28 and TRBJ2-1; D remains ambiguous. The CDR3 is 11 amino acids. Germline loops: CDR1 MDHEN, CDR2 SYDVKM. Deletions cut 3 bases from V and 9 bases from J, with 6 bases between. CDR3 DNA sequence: TGTGCCAGCAGTTTTCCGGGTGAGCAGTTCTTC. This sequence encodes CASSFPGEQFF.

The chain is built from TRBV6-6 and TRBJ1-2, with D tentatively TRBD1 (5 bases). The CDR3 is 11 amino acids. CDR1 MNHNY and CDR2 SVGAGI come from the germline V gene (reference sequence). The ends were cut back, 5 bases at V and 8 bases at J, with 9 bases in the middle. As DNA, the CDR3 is TGTGCCAGCAGTCCCCGGACAGGCTACACCTTC. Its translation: CASSPRTGYTF.

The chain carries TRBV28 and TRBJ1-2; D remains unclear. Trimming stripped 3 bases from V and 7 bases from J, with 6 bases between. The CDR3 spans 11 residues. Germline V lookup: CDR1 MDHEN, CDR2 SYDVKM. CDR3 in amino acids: CASSFSSGYTF. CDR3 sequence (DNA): TGTGCCAGCAGTTTTAGCTCTGGCTACACCTTC.